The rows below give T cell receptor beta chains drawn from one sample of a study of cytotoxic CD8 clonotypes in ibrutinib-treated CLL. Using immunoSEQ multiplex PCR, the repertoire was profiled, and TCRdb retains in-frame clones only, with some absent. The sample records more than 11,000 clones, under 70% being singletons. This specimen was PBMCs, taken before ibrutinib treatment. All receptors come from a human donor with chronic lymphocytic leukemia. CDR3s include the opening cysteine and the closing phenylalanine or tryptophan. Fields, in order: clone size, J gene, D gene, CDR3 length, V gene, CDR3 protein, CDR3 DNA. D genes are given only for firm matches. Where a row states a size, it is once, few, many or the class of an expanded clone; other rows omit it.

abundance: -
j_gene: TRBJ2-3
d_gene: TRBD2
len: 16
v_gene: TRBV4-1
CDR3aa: CASSQGYGGATDTQYF
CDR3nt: TGCGCCAGCAGCCAAGGCTACGGGGGGGCTACAGATACGCAGTATTTT

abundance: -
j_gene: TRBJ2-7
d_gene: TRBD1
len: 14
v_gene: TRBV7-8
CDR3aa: CASSQGQGPYEQYF
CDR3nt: TGTGCCAGCAGCCAAGGACAGGGCCCCTACGAGCAGTACTTC

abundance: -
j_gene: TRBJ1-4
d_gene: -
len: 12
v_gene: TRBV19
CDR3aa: CASSPDSGRLFF
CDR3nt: TGTGCCAGTAGCCCAGACTCCGGCAGACTGTTTTTT

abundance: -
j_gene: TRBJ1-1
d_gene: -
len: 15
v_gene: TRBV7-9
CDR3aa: CASSAAGQRGTEAFF
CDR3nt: TGTGCCAGCAGCGCGGCGGGGCAGCGGGGCACTGAAGCTTTCTTT

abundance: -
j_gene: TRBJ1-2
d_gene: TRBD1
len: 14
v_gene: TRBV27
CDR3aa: CASRRTGAGYGYTF
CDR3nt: TGTGCCAGCAGACGGACAGGGGCAGGGTATGGCTACACCTTC

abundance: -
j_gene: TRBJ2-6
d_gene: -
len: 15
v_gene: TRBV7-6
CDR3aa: CASSNGESGANVLTF
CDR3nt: TGTGCCAGCAGCAACGGGGAGTCTGGGGCCAACGTCCTGACTTTC

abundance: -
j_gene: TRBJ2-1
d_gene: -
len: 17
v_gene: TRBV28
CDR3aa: CASSLPRAGPSYNEQFF
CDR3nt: TGTGCCAGCAGTTTACCCCGCGCGGGCCCCTCCTACAATGAGCAGTTCTTC

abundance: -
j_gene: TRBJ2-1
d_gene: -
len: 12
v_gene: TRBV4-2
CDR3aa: CASSQEGNEQFF
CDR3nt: TGTGCCAGCAGCCAAGAGGGCAATGAGCAGTTCTTC

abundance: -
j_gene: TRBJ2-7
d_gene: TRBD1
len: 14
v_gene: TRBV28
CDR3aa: CASTGQAPSYEQYF
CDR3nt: TGTGCCAGCACGGGACAGGCACCCTCCTACGAGCAGTACTTC

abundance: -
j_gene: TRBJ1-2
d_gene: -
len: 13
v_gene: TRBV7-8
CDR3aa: CASSSAGFYGYTF
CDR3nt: TGTGCCAGCAGCAGCGCGGGGTTCTATGGCTACACCTTC

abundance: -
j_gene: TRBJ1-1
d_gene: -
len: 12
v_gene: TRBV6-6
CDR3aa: CASRSGNTEAFF
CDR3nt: TGTGCCAGCAGGTCCGGAAACACTGAAGCTTTCTTT

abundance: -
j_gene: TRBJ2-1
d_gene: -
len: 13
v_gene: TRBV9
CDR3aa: CASSEDWTNEQFF
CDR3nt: TGTGCCAGCAGCGAGGACTGGACCAATGAGCAGTTCTTC

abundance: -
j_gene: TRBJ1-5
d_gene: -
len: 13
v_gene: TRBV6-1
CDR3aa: CASSTQPDQPQHF
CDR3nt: TGTGCCAGCAGTACACAGCCCGATCAGCCCCAGCATTTT

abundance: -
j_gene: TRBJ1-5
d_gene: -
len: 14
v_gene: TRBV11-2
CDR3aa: CASSLNRLNQPQHF
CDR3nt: TGTGCCAGCAGCTTAAACAGGTTGAATCAGCCCCAGCATTTT

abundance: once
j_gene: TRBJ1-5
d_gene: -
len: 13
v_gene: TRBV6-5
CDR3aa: CASSRTVGQPQHF
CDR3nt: TGTGCCAGCAGCAGGACGGTAGGTCAGCCCCAGCATTTT